This TCR beta chain was sequenced in a study of beta chain features in type 1 diabetes. The V gene's germline CDR1 is GTSNPN and CDR2 SVGIG (reference sequence). V shed 3 bases and J 3 bases; nucleotides not matched to a gene: 8. The CDR3 runs 16 residues. The authors reverse transcribed all of the isolated RNA, so sequencing captured expressed TCRB transcripts. Naive, central memory and regulatory T cell samples came to a mean of around 3.3 million reads. The table came from immunoSEQ multiplex PCR; TCRdb's copy has only in-frame clones and leaves some out. Of about 230,000 clones listed, 9.6% are singletons.

The sequenced material came from naive CD4+ T cells from blood. The chain couples TRBV30 to TRBJ2-2, with TRBD1 identical over 9 bases. The receptor was derived from a woman younger than 35 in good health. CDR3 residues: CAWRAVGQGHTGELFF. CDR3 nucleotides: TGTGCCTGGAGGGCGGTGGGACAGGGTCACACCGGGGAGCTGTTTTTT.